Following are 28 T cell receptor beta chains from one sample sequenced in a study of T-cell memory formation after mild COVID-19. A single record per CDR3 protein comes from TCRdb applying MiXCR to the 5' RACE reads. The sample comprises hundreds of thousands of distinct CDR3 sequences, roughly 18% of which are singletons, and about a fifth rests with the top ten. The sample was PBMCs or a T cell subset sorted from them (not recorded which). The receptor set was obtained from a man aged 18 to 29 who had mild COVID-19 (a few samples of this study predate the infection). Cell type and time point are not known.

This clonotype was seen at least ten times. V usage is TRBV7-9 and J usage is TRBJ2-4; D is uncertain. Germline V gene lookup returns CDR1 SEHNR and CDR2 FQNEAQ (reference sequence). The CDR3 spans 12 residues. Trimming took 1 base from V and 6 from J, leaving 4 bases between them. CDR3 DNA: TGTGCCAGCAGCTTAGACAGAAACATTCAGTACTTC. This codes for CASSLDRNIQYF. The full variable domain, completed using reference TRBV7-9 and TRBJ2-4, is DTGVSQNPRHKITKRGQNVTFRCDPISEHNRLYWYRQTLGQGPEFLTYFQNEAQLEKSRLLSDRFSAERPKGSFSTLEIQRTEQGDSAMYLCASSLDRNIQYFGAGTRLSVL.

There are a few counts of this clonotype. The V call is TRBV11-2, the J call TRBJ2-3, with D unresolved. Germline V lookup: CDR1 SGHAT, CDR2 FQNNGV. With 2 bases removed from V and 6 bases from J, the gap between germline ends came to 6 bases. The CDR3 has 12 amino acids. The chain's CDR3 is CASSLIWDTQYF. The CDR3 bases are TGTGCCAGCAGCTTAATATGGGATACGCAGTATTTT.

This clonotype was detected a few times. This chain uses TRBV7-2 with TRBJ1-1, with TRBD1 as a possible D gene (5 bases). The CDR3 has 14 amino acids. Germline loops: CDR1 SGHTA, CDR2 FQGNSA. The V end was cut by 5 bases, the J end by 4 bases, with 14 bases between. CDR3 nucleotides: TGTGCCAGCAGCCCGGTCGTCGGGGCCACTGAAGCTTTCTTT. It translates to CASSPVVGATEAFF.

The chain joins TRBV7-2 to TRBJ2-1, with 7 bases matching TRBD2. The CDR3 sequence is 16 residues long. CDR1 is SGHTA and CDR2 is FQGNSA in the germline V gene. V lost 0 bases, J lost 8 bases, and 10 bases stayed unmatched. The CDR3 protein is CASSLARPGGTYEQFF. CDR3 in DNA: TGTGCCAGCAGCTTAGCGCGTCCCGGGGGGACCTATGAGCAGTTCTTC.

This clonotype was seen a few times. In DNA form, the CDR3 reads TGCGCCAGCAGCGCGGGGACAGAAGAAGCTTTCTTT. It is translated as CASSAGTEEAFF. The rearrangement links TRBV5-1 to TRBJ1-1; TRBD1 agrees at 7 bases. J gave up 8 bases and V 4 bases, and 5 bases lay outside the gene matches. The CDR3 length is 12 residues. Per the germline V gene, CDR1 is SGHRS and CDR2 is YFSETQ.

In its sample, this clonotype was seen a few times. The CDR3 DNA reads as TGTGCCAGCAGTCAGGGGAGGTTAACTGGAAACACCATATATTTT. Encoded protein: CASSQGRLTGNTIYF. This chain connects TRBV6-5 to TRBJ1-3; weak D call: TRBD1 (6 bases). V was clipped by 5 bases and J by 2 bases, with 13 bases between them. Germline CDR1 is MNHEY and CDR2 is SVGAGI. This CDR3 comprises 15 residues.

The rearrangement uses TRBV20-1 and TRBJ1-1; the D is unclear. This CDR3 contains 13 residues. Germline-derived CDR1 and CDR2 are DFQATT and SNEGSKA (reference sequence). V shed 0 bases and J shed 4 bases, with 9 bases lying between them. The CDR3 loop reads CSARDLRGTEAFF. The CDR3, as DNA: TGCAGTGCTAGAGACCTCCGGGGCACTGAAGCTTTCTTT.

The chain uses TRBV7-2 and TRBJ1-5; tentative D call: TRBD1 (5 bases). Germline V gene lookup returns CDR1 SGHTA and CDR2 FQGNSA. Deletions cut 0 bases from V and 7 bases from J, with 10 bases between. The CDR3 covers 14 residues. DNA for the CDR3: TGTGCCAGCAGCTTAGCGGGGGGGGAACAGCCCCAGCATTTT. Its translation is CASSLAGGEQPQHF.

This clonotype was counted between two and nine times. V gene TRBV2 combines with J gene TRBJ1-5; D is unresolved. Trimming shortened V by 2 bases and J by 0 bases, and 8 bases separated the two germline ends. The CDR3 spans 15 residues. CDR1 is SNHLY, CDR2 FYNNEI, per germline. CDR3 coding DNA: TGTGCCAGCAGTGAAATAAGTACTAGCAATCAGCCCCAGCATTTT. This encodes CASSEISTSNQPQHF.

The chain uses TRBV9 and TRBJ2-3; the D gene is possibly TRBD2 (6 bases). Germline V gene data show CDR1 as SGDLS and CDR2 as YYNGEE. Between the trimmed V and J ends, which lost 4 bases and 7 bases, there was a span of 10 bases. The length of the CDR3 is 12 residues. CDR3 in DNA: TGTGCCAGCAGCCGTGGGGGGAATACGCAGTATTTT. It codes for CASSRGGNTQYF.

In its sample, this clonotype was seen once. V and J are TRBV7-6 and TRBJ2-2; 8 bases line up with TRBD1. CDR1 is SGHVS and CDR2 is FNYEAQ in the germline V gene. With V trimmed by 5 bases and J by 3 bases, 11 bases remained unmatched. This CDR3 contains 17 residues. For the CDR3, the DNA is TGTGCCAGCAGCATCCTGACAGGGGATGTCGACACCGGGGAGCTGTTTTTT. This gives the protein CASSILTGDVDTGELFF.

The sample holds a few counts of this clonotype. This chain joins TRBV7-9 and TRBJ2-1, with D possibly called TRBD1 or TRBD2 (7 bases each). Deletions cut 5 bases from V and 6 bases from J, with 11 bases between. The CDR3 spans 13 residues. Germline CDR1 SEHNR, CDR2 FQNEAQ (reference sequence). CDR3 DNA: TGTGCCAGCAGCATCAGGGGGGGCAATGAGCAGTTCTTC. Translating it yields CASSIRGGNEQFF.

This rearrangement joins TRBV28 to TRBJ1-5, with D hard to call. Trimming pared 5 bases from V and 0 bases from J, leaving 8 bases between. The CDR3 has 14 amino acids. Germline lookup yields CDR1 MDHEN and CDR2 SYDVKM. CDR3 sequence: CASSPIDSNQPQHF. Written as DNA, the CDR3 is TGTGCCAGCAGTCCCATAGATAGCAATCAGCCCCAGCATTTT.

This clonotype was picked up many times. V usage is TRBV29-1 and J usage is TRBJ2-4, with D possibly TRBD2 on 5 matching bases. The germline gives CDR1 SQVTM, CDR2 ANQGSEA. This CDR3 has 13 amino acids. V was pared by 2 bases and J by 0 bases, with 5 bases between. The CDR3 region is CSVELAAKNIQYF. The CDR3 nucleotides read TGCAGCGTTGAACTAGCAGCCAAAAACATTCAGTACTTC.

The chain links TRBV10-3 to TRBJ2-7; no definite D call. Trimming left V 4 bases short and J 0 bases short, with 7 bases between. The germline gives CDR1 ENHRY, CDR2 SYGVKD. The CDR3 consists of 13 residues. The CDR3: CAISVQDSYEQYV. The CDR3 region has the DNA TGTGCCATCAGTGTGCAGGACTCCTACGAGCAGTACGTC.

For the CDR3, the DNA is TGTGCCACCAGTGCCCATGGGTCCGGCACAGATACGCAGTATTTT. Its protein is CATSAHGSGTDTQYF. The rearrangement links TRBV24-1 to TRBJ2-3; no clear D. In germline, CDR1 is KGHDR, CDR2 SFDVKD. V dropped 5 bases and J dropped 1 base, with 12 bases sitting between them. The CDR3 runs to 15 residues.

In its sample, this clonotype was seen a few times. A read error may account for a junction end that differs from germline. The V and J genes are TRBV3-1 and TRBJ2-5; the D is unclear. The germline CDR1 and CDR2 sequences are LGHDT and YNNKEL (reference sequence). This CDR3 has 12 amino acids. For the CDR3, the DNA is TGTGCCAGCAGCCAAGAAGGGCCCCACCGACACTTC. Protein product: CASSQEGPHRHF.

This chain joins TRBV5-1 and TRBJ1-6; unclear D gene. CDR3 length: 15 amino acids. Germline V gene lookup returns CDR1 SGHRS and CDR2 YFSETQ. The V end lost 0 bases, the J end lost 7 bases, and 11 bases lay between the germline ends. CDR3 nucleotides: TGCGCCAGCAGCTTGGCCGTCAGCCAGAATTCACCCCTCCACTTT. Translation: CASSLAVSQNSPLHF. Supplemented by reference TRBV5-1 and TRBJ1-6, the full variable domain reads KAGVTQTPRYLIKTRGQQVTLSCSPISGHRSVSWYQQTPGQGLQFLFEYFSETQRNKGNFPGRFSGRQFSNSRSEMNVSTLELGDSALYLCASSLAVSQNSPLHFGNGTRLTVT.

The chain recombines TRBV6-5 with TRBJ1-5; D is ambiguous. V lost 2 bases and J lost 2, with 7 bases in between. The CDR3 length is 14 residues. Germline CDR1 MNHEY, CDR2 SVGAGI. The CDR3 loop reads CASSYHGGNQPQHF. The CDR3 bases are TGTGCCAGCAGTTACCATGGGGGCAATCAGCCCCAGCATTTT.

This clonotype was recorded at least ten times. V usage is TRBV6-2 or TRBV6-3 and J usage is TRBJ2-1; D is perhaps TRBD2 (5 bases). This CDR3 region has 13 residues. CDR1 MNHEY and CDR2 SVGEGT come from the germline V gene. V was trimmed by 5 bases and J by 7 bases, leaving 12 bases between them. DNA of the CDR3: TGTGCCAGCAGTACGGGCCGAGGGAATGAGCAGTTCTTC. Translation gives CASSTGRGNEQFF.

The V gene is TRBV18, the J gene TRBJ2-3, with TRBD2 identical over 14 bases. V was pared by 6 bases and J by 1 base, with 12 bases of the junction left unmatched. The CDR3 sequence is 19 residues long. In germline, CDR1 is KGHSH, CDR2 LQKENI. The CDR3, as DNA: TGTGCCAGCTCTCCGAACCGACTAGCGGGGGGGCCCGGCACAGATACGCAGTATTTT. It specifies CASSPNRLAGGPGTDTQYF.

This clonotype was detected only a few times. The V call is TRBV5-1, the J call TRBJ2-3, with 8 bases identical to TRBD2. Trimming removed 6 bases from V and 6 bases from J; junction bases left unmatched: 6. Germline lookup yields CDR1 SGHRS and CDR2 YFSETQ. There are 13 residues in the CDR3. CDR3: CASNSGGHDTQYF. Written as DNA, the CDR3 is TGCGCCAGCAACAGCGGGGGCCACGATACGCAGTATTTT. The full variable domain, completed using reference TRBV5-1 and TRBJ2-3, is KAGVTQTPRYLIKTRGQQVTLSCSPISGHRSVSWYQQTPGQGLQFLFEYFSETQRNKGNFPGRFSGRQFSNSRSEMNVSTLELGDSALYLCASNSGGHDTQYFGPGTRLTVL.

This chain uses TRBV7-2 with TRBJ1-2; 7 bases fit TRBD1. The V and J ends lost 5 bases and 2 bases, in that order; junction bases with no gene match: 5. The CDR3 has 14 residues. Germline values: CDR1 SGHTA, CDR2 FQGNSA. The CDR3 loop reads CASSTSGGNYGYTF. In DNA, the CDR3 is TGTGCCAGCAGCACCTCAGGGGGGAACTATGGCTACACCTTC.

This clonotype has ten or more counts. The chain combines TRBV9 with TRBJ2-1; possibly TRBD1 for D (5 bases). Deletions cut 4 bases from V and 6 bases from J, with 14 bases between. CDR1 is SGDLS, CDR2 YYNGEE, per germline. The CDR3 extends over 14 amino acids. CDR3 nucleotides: TGTGCCAGCAGCCTTAGAGTAGGGGCCAATGAGCAGTTCTTC. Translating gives CASSLRVGANEQFF.

The CDR3 region has the DNA TGTGCCAGCAGCCCCGCAGGGGCGCAGGGGGTTGAAAAACTGTTTTTT. As protein: CASSPAGAQGVEKLFF. The rearrangement joins TRBV7-9 to TRBJ1-4; 7 bases are shared with TRBD1. Germline V gene sequence: CDR1 SEHNR, CDR2 FQNEAQ (reference sequence). V was pared by 5 bases and J by 7 bases, with 13 bases of the junction left unmatched. This CDR3 spans 16 amino acids.

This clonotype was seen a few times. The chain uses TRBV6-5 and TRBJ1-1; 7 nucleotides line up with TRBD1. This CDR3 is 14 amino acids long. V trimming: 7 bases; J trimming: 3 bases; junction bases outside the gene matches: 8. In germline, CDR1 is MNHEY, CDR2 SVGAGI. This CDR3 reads CASKKWQGDTEAFF. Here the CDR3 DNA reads TGTGCCAGCAAAAAATGGCAGGGGGACACTGAAGCTTTCTTT.

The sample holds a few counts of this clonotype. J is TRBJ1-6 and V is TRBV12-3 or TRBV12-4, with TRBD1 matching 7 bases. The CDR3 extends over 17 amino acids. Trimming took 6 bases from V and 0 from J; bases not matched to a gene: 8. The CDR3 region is CASSPRRGLSYNSPLHF. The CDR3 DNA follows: TGTGCCAGCAGCCCAAGGAGGGGGCTCTCCTATAATTCACCCCTCCACTTT.

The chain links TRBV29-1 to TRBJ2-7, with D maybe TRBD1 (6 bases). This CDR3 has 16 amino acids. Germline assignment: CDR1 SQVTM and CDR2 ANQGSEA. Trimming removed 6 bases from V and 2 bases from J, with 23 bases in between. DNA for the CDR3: TGCAGCGTCGCCGGGGCAGGGGCTCCTCTACCCTACGAGCAGTACTTC. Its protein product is CSVAGAGAPLPYEQYF.